The present T cell receptor (beta chain) was sequenced within a study of blood T cell repertoires in COVID-19. Across the study: Samples came from the United States, Italy and Spain, spanning acute and convalescent COVID-19.

TCRdb keeps only in-frame clones here, not all; method: immunoSEQ multiplex PCR. The sample consists of roughly 250,000 clones, about 91% of them appearing once. Points on this clone: Other DNA sequences in the same sample also yield this CDR3.

CDR1 and CDR2 (germline): SGHTA, FQGTGA. The CDR3 runs 13 residues. The trim removed 4 bases at V and 6 bases at J, leaving 4 bases unmatched. The participants were between 18 and 89 years old and came from about two dozen US areas. Participants were placed into cohorts based on the clinical history they reported. V and J are TRBV7-3 and TRBJ2-7; 9 nucleotides match TRBD1. The clonotype comes from a woman in her 40s with acute COVID-19. Specimen: PBMCs or T cells enriched from blood (not recorded which). The CDR3 region is CASSSGQGREQYF. CDR3 coding DNA: TGTGCCAGCAGCTCGGGACAGGGACGCGAGCAGTACTTC.